A single sample gave rise to the 13 T cell receptor beta chains below, sequenced in a study of T-cell reconstitution after alpha-beta-depleted transplantation in children. Regarding the study as a whole: By one year post-transplant, T-cell counts and diversity largely arose from T cells that were newly produced.

No antigen has been identified for these receptors. Researchers prepared the TCRbeta library using unique molecular identifiers, the study reports. TCRdb reprocessed the PCR reads via MiXCR and lists one record per CDR3 protein. This sample carries fewer than 350,000 distinct CDR3 sequences, less than 9.5% of them seen once, and the ten largest clones take around 9.8%. The source was peripheral blood, collected 360 days after TCRalphabeta/CD19-depleted stem cell transplant. The receptors shown here come from a female patient aged 2-10 years who had a stem cell transplant for Fanconi anemia, so the T cells may come from the graft donor.

This clonotype was seen a handful of times. V is TRBV12-3 or TRBV12-4 and J is TRBJ1-2; 7 nucleotides line up with TRBD1. The CDR3 extends over 15 amino acids. Trimming took 4 bases from V and 4 from J; bases not matched to a gene: 9. The CDR3 nucleotides are TGTGCCAGCAGTTCTAAGACAGGGAAGAGCTATGGCTACACCTTC. This gives the protein CASSSKTGKSYGYTF.

The chain joins TRBV7-9 to TRBJ2-5; D remains ambiguous. CDR3 length: 14 amino acids. From germline, CDR1 is SEHNR and CDR2 FQNEAQ (reference sequence). Trimming cost V 1 base and J 4 bases, with 10 bases left between them. DNA of the CDR3: TGTGCCAGCAGCTTAGGGGCAGCGCGAGAGACCCAGTACTTC. Residues: CASSLGAARETQYF.

There are a few counts of this clonotype. The V call is TRBV5-1, the J call TRBJ1-2; D is perhaps TRBD1 (5 bases). The CDR3 contains 14 residues. Trimming took off 3 bases at V and 2 bases at J, with 11 bases between the two ends. CDR1 and CDR2 from the germline V gene are SGHRS and YFSETQ. The CDR3 coding sequence is TGCGCCAGCAGCTGGGGACGGCCGAACTATGGCTACACCTTC. Its translation: CASSWGRPNYGYTF.

This clonotype was seen more than once but under ten times. This rearrangement joins TRBV5-1 to TRBJ1-3, with D uncertain. The CDR3 extends over 17 amino acids. CDR1 and CDR2 from the germline V gene are SGHRS and YFSETQ. V was shortened by 0 bases and J by 2 bases, with 15 bases between the two germline ends. The CDR3 DNA sequence: TGCGCCAGCAGCTTGGGCGGGTCGCTAAGGCCTGGAAACACCATATATTTT. It codes for CASSLGGSLRPGNTIYF.

The chain uses TRBV18 and TRBJ1-1; the match to TRBD1 covers 11 bases. V trimming: 6 bases; J trimming: 5 bases; junction bases outside the gene matches: 11. The CDR3 runs to 16 residues. The V gene's germline CDR1 is KGHSH and CDR2 LQKENI. In DNA form, the CDR3 reads TGTGCCAGCTCCCCGGACAGGGGGCGGTGGAAAACTGAAGCTTTCTTT. Its translation: CASSPDRGRWKTEAFF.

At least ten counts were recorded for this clonotype. This rearrangement joins TRBV20-1 to TRBJ1-6; TRBD1 aligns across 8 bases. This CDR3 spans 14 amino acids. In germline, CDR1 is DFQATT, CDR2 SNEGSKA (reference sequence). Trimming took 7 bases from V and 4 from J; bases not matched to a gene: 6. The CDR3 DNA sequence: TGCAGTGGACAGGGGCTTCCTTATAATTCACCCCTCCACTTT. It is translated as CSGQGLPYNSPLHF.

The sample holds a few counts of this clonotype. This chain connects TRBV5-6 to TRBJ1-5; 11 bases are a match to TRBD1. This CDR3 has 15 amino acids. Germline V CDR1 and CDR2: SGHDT, YYEEEE. V lost 3 bases, J lost 4 bases, and 3 bases stayed unmatched. Written as DNA, the CDR3 is TGTGCCAGCAGCTACGGGACAGGGGGGAATCAGCCCCAGCATTTT. Translated: CASSYGTGGNQPQHF.

This clonotype was found a few times. The genes are TRBV7-9 and TRBJ1-1; 8 nucleotides align to TRBD1. Germline V CDR1 and CDR2: SEHNR, FQNEAQ (reference sequence). J lost 1 base, V lost 5 bases, and 6 bases had no gene match. The CDR3 runs 15 residues. The CDR3 DNA reads as TGTGCCAGCAGCCTACTTACAGGGGGGAACACTGAAGCTTTCTTT. This encodes CASSLLTGGNTEAFF. Filled out from reference TRBV7-9 and TRBJ1-1, the complete variable domain reads DTGVSQNPRHKITKRGQNVTFRCDPISEHNRLYWYRQTLGQGPEFLTYFQNEAQLEKSRLLSDRFSAERPKGSFSTLEIQRTEQGDSAMYLCASSLLTGGNTEAFFGQGTRLTVV.

There are many counts of this clonotype. This chain connects TRBV5-1 to TRBJ2-2, with TRBD1 as a possible D gene (6 bases). CDR1 SGHRS and CDR2 YFSETQ come from the germline V gene. There are 15 residues in the CDR3. V was pared by 1 base and J by 3 bases, with 10 bases between. The CDR3: CASSLQGSDTGELFF. The DNA of the CDR3 is TGCGCCAGCAGCTTGCAGGGGTCGGACACCGGGGAGCTGTTTTTT.

This rearrangement joins TRBV4-3 to TRBJ2-2; perhaps TRBD1 as D (5 bases). Germline V lookup: CDR1 LGHNA, CDR2 YSLEER. V was trimmed by 5 bases and J by 1 base, leaving 17 bases between them. The CDR3 has 17 residues. The CDR3 sequence: CASSFHLGARNTGELFF. The CDR3, as DNA: TGCGCCAGCAGCTTCCATTTAGGGGCCCGGAACACCGGGGAGCTGTTTTTT.

The CDR3 loop reads CASSKGVLELFF. DNA of the CDR3: TGTGCCAGCAGCAAAGGGGTTTTAGAACTGTTTTTT. The chain carries TRBV2 and TRBJ1-4; perhaps TRBD1 as D (5 bases). CDR3 length: 12 residues. The V end was cut by 6 bases, the J end by 12 bases, with 14 bases between. Germline CDR1 reads SNHLY; CDR2 reads FYNNEI.

This clonotype was counted ten times or more. This chain uses TRBV21-1 with TRBJ1-1. TRBV21-1 is deemed a pseudogene. This CDR3 region has 13 residues. The CDR3 DNA sequence: TGTGCCAGCAGCCCGCCGCGGCGGAGAATGGCTTTCTTT. Residues: CASSPPRRRMAFF.

The genes are TRBV27 and TRBJ2-1; 12 nucleotides align to TRBD2. The V segment lost 7 bases and the J segment 2 bases; nucleotides outside the gene matches: 6. The CDR3 is 16 amino acids. Germline CDR1 and CDR2: MNHEY and SMNVEV (reference sequence). CDR3 residues: CASTLLAGGPYNEQFF. CDR3 bases: TGTGCCAGCACTCTACTAGCGGGGGGCCCCTACAATGAGCAGTTCTTC.